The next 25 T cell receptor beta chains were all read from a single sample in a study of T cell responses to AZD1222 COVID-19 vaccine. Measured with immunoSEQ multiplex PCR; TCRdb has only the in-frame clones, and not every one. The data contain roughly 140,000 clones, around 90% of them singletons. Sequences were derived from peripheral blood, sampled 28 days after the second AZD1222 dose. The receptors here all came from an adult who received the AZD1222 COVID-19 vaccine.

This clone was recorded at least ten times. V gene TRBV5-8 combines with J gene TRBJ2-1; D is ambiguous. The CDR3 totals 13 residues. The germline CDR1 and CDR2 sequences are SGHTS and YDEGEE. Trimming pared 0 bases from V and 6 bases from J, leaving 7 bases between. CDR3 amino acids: CASSLGMTNEQFF. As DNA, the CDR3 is TGTGCCAGCAGCTTGGGAATGACCAATGAGCAGTTCTTC.

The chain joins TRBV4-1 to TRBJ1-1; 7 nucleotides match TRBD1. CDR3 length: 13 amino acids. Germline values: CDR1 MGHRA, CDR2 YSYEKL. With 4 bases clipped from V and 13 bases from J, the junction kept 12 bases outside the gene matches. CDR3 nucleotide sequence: TGCGCCAGCAGCCCCGGACAGGTGGATGTTGGTTTCTTT. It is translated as CASSPGQVDVGFF.

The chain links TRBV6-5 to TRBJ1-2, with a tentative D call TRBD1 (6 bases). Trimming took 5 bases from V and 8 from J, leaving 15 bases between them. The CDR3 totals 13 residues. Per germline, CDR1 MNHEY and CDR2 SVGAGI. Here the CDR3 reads CASSMTGGEGYTF. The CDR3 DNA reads TGTGCCAGCAGTATGACAGGCGGGGAAGGCTACACCTTC.

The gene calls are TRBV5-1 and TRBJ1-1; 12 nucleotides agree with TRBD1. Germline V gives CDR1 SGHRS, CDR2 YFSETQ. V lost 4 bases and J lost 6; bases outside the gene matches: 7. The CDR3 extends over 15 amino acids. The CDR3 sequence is CASSPGGQGASEAFF. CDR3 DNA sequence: TGCGCCAGCAGCCCGGGGGGACAGGGGGCCTCTGAAGCTTTCTTT.

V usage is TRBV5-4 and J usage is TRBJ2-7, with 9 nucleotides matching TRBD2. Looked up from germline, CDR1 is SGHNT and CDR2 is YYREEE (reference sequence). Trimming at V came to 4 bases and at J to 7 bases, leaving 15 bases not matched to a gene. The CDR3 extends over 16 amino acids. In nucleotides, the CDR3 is TGTGCCAGCAGCACCCAGACTAGCGGTGGGGCGGGGGAGCAGTACTTC. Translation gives CASSTQTSGGAGEQYF.

Here the CDR3 DNA reads TGTGCCAGCAGCTTGGGGGAAGATCAGCCCCAGCATTTT. Its protein is CASSLGEDQPQHF. V gene TRBV5-5 combines with J gene TRBJ1-5; D is ambiguous. The germline V and J ends were trimmed by 0 bases and 5 bases, with 6 bases remaining between them. CDR1 is SGHKS and CDR2 is YYEKEE in the germline V gene (reference sequence). This CDR3 is built from 13 residues.

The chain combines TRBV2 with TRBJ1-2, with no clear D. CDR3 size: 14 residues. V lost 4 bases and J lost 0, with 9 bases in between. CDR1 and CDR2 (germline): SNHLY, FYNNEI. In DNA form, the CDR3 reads TGTGCCAGCAGTGGCAGGACGGCTAACTATGGCTACACCTTC. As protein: CASSGRTANYGYTF.

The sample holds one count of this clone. The CDR3 here is CASSLRQGSGANVLTF. Here the CDR3 DNA reads TGTGCCAGCAGCCTAAGACAGGGAAGCGGGGCCAACGTCCTGACTTTC. The J gene is TRBJ2-6, the V gene TRBV11-2; 7 bases map to TRBD1. J lost 4 bases, V lost 5 bases, and 8 bases had no gene match. This CDR3 is 16 amino acids long. Germline CDR1 SGHAT, CDR2 FQNNGV.

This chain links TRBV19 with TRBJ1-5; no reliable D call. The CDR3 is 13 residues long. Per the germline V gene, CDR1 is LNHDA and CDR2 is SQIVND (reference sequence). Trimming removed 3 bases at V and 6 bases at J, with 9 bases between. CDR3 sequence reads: CASSINSFQPQHF. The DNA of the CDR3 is TGTGCCAGTAGTATTAATTCTTTTCAGCCCCAGCATTTT.

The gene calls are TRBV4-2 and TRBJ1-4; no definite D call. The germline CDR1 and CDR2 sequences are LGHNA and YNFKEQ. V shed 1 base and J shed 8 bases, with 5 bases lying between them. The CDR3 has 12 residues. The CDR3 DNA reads TGTGCCAGCAGCCAAGTGAGGGAAAAACTGTTTTTT. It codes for CASSQVREKLFF.

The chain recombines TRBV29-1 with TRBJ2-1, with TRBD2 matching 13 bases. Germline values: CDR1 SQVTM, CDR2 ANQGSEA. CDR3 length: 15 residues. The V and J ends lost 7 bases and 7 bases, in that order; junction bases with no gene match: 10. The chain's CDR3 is CSASQLAGGANEQFF. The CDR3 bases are TGCAGCGCTTCCCAACTAGCGGGGGGGGCGAATGAGCAGTTCTTC.

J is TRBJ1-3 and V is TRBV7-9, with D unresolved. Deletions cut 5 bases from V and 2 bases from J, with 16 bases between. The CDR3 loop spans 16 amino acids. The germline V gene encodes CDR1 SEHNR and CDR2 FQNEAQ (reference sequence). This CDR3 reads CASSPSLESPGNTIYF. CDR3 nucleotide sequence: TGTGCCAGCAGCCCCTCGTTGGAGAGTCCTGGAAACACCATATATTTT.

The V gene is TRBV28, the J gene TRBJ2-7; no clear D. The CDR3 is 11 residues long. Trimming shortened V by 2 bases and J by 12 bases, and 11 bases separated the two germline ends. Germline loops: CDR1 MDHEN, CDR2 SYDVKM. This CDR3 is CASSLGLRWYF. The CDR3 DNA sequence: TGTGCCAGCAGTTTAGGGCTTCGTTGGTACTTC.

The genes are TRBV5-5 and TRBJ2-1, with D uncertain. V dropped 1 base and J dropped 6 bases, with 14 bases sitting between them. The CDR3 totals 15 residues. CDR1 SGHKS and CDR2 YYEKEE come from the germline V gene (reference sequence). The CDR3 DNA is TGTGCCAGCAGCTTGAGGTCAAGTTATCGCAATGAGCAGTTCTTC. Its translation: CASSLRSSYRNEQFF.

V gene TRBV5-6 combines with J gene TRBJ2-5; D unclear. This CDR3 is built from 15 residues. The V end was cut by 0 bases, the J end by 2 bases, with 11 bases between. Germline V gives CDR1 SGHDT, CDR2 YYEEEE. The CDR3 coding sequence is TGTGCCAGCAGCTTGGCCCATTGGAAACAAGAGACCCAGTACTTC. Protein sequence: CASSLAHWKQETQYF. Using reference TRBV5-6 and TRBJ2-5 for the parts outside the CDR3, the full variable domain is DAGVTQSPTHLIKTRGQQVTLRCSPKSGHDTVSWYQQALGQGPQFIFQYYEEEERQRGNFPDRFSGHQFPNYSSELNVNALLLGDSALYLCASSLAHWKQETQYFGPGTRLLVL.

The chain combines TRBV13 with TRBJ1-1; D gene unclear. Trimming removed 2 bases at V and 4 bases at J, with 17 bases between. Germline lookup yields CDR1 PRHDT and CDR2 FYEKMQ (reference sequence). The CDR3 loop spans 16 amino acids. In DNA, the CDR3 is TGTGCCAGCAGCTTACAGGATATGGGTTTAGGCACTGAAGCTTTCTTT. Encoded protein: CASSLQDMGLGTEAFF. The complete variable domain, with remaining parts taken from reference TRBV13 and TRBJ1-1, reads AAGVIQSPRHLIKEKRETATLKCYPIPRHDTVYWYQQGPGQDPQFLISFYEKMQSDKGSIPDRFSAQQFSDYHSELNMSSLELGDSALYFCASSLQDMGLGTEAFFGQGTRLTVV.

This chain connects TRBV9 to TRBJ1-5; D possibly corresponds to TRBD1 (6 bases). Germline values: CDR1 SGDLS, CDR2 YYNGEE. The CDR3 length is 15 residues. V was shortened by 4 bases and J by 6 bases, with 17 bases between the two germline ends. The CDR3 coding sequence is TGTGCCAGCAGCCCCACGGGGGGGGCAGGTCAGCCCCAGCATTTT. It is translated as CASSPTGGAGQPQHF.

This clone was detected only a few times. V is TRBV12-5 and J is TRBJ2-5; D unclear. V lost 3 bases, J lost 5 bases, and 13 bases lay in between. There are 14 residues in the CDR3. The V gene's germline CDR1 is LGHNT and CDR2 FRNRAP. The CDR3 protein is CASGLGSVGETQYF. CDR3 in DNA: TGTGCTAGTGGTTTAGGATCGGTAGGGGAGACCCAGTACTTC.

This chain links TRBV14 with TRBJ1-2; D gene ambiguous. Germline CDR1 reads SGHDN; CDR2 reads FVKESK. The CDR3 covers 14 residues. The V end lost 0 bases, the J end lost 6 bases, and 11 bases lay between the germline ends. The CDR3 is CASSQDMAGNGYTF. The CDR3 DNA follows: TGTGCCAGCAGCCAAGATATGGCGGGAAATGGCTACACCTTC.

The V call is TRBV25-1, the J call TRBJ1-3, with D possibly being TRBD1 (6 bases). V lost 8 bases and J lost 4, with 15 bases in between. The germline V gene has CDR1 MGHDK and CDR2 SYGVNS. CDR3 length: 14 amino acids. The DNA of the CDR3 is TGTGCCAGCGCCGCTACAGGGACGGGAAACACCATATATTTT. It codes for CASAATGTGNTIYF.

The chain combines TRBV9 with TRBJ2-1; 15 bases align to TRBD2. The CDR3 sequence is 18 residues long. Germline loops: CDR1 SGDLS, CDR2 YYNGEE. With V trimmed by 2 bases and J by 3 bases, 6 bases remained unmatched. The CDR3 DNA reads TGTGCCAGCAGCGTCGGACTAGCGGGAGGGCCTGGCTACAATGAGCAGTTCTTC. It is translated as CASSVGLAGGPGYNEQFF.

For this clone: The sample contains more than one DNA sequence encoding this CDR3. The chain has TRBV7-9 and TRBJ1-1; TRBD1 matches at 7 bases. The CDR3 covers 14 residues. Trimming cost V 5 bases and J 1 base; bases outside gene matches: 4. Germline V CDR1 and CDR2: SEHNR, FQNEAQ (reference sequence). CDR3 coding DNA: TGTGCCAGCAGCCCAAGGACAGGGAACACTGAAGCTTTCTTT. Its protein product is CASSPRTGNTEAFF.

The CDR3 reads CAWSRGAGANVLTF. CDR3 nucleotides: TGTGCCTGGAGTAGGGGGGCTGGGGCCAACGTCCTGACTTTC. The rearrangement links TRBV30 to TRBJ2-6; possibly TRBD1 or TRBD2 for D (6 bases each). The CDR3 loop spans 14 amino acids. Between the trimmed V and J ends, which lost 2 bases and 2 bases, there was a span of 7 bases. Germline lookup yields CDR1 GTSNPN and CDR2 SVGIG (reference sequence).

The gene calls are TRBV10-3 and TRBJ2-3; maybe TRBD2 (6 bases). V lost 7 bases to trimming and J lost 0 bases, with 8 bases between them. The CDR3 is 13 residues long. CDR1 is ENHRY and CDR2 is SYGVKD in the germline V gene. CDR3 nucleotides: TGTGCCATCAATGGGGGGAGCACAGATACGCAGTATTTT. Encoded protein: CAINGGSTDTQYF.

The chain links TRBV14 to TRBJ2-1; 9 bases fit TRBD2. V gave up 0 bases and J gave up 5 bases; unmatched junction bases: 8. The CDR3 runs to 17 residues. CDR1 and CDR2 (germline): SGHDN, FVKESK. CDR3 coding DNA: TGTGCCAGCAGCCAAGATTGGACTAGCGAAATCCACAATGAGCAGTTCTTC. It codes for CASSQDWTSEIHNEQFF.